The rows below give T cell receptor beta chains drawn from one sample of a study of radiotherapy plus CTLA-4 blockade in lung cancer. Sequenced by immunoSEQ multiplex PCR; TCRdb stores in-frame clones only, minus some. The repertoire holds some 100,000 clones, roughly 80% seen once, with 5% to 5.5% in the top ten. The source material was peripheral blood, sampled from a patient treated with radiotherapy plus ipilimumab. These receptors all stem from a human donor with non-small cell lung cancer who had a partial response to radiotherapy plus ipilimumab. Both conserved end residues are part of each CDR3. A D gene is named only where the DNA matches it firmly. A row's size may be missing; if present it is once, few, many or a size class.

TRBD1	.	TRBV5-1	TRBJ1-1	TGCGCCAGCAGCTCGGGACAGGGGGCTAGGGGAAGACTCTTT	CASSSGQGARGRLF
TRBD1	.	TRBV7-2	TRBJ1-5	TGTGCCAGCAGCGTCGGGACAGGGGGCTTCCAGCCCCAGCATTTT	CASSVGTGGFQPQHF
TRBD1	.	TRBV28	TRBJ1-5	TGTGCCAGCAGTCTACAGGGGATCTATCAGCCCCAGCATTTT	CASSLQGIYQPQHF
.	.	TRBV28	TRBJ1-4	TGTGCCAGCAGTTTATTTATGGGGGGAGGTGAAAAACTGTTTTTT	CASSLFMGGGEKLFF
TRBD1	.	TRBV28	TRBJ1-5	TGTGCCAGCAGTTTATTGAGAGGACAGGGAATAGAGCCCCAGCATTTT	CASSLLRGQGIEPQHF
TRBD2	once	TRBV5-6	TRBJ2-7	TGTGCCAGCAGCATAGCGGGAGCGTTTTACGAGCAGTACTTC	CASSIAGAFYEQYF
.	.	TRBV4-1	TRBJ2-7	TGCGCCAGCAGCCAAGAGCTGCTCGGGCAGTACTTC	CASSQELLGQYF
TRBD2	.	TRBV5-6	TRBJ2-2	TGTGCCAGCAGCCCCCGGACTAGCGGGAGATCTGTCACCGGGGAGCTGTTTTTT	CASSPRTSGRSVTGELFF
.	.	TRBV2	TRBJ2-7	TGTGCCAGCACGGTTACCTACGAGCAGTACTTC	CASTVTYEQYF
.	.	TRBV11-2	TRBJ1-1	TGTGCCAGCAGCCAAGGGGACACTGAAGCTTTCTTT	CASSQGDTEAFF
.	few	TRBV5-1	TRBJ2-3	TGCGCCAGCAGCGTGGTTGTGGGGGACTATACGCAGTATTTT	CASSVVVGDYTQYF
TRBD1	.	TRBV27	TRBJ1-1	TGTGCCAGCGGGGGACAGGGGGCTCGCACTGAAGCTTTCTTT	CASGGQGARTEAFF
.	.	TRBV28	TRBJ1-2	TGTGCCAGCAGACGCGACCCCGGGGAAAACTATGGCTACACCTTC	CASRRDPGENYGYTF
TRBD2	.	TRBV28	TRBJ2-1	TGTGCCAGCAGCCCAGCGGGAGATTCCTACAATGAGCAGTTCTTC	CASSPAGDSYNEQFF
TRBD2	.	TRBV5-1	TRBJ2-1	TGCGCCAGCAGCCTACGGACTAGCGGGAGCACCTACAATGAGCAGTTCTTC	CASSLRTSGSTYNEQFF
TRBD2	few	TRBV5-1	TRBJ2-5	TGCGCCAGCAGCTTTGCGGGAGGGGAAGAGACCCAGTACTTC	CASSFAGGEETQYF
TRBD2	.	TRBV27	TRBJ2-1	TGTGCCAGCAACCCACGTGAGACTAGCGGGAGCAATGAGCAGTTCTTC	CASNPRETSGSNEQFF
.	.	TRBV19	TRBJ1-5	TGTGCCAGTAGTATTCCGGGGGGATTGATGCCCCAGCATTTT	CASSIPGGLMPQHF
TRBD1	.	TRBV9	TRBJ2-3	TGTGCCAGCAGAAGACAGGGGGCGGGTACAGATACGCAGTATTTT	CASRRQGAGTDTQYF
TRBD1	.	TRBV6-1	TRBJ1-1	TGTGCCACCTCCGGACAGGTCAGGGACACTGAAGCTTTCTTT	CATSGQVRDTEAFF
TRBD2	.	TRBV5-4	TRBJ2-3	TGTGCCAGCAGCCCCTGGGGCCGGCGGGAGTCCCCCACAGATACGCAGTATTTT	CASSPWGRRESPTDTQYF
TRBD1	.	TRBV7-6	TRBJ1-1	TGTGCCAGCAGCTTAGGAGGGGGCCGAGGTCGGACTGAAGCTTTCTTT	CASSLGGGRGRTEAFF
.	.	TRBV6-1	TRBJ2-7	TGTGCCAGCAGTGAACAGCAGGGCGTCGGCGAGCAGTACTTC	CASSEQQGVGEQYF
TRBD1	once	TRBV7-2	TRBJ1-2	TGTGCCAGCAATTTCCGACTAGACAGGGGAGGACTTAACTATGGCTACACCTTC	CASNFRLDRGGLNYGYTF
TRBD1	many	TRBV19	TRBJ2-7	TGTGCCAGTTCACCGGGACAGGGGCCCTACGAGCAGTACTTC	CASSPGQGPYEQYF
.	.	TRBV7-9	TRBJ1-2	TGTGCCAGCAGCCGGGGGGCCAGTTCCATTAACTATGGCTACACCTTC	CASSRGASSINYGYTF
TRBD1	.	TRBV19	TRBJ1-4	TGTGCCACCCGATCTACCGGGACAGGGTATGAAAAACTGTTTTTT	CATRSTGTGYEKLFF
TRBD2	.	TRBV5-1	TRBJ2-7	TGCGCCAGCAGGGGGGGTTCTCGGCTAGCGGGATTCGGCTACGAGCAGTACTTC	CASRGGSRLAGFGYEQYF
TRBD2	few	TRBV6-1	TRBJ2-7	TGTGCCAGCAGTGAAGGGACTAGCGGGGGGTGGGTCTACGAGCAGTACTTC	CASSEGTSGGWVYEQYF
.	.	TRBV28	TRBJ2-1	TGTGCCAGCAGTACGTACGGGAGCTCCTACAATGAGCAGTTCTTC	CASSTYGSSYNEQFF
TRBD2	.	TRBV29-1	TRBJ2-1	TGCAGCGTTGACCGTTGGACTAGCGGGAGCTCCTACAATGAGCAGTTCTTC	CSVDRWTSGSSYNEQFF
TRBD2	.	TRBV18	TRBJ2-1	TGTGCCAGCTCATCTCAGGGGACTAGCGGGTCGTCCTACAATGAGCAGTTCTTC	CASSSQGTSGSSYNEQFF
.	few	TRBV7-2	TRBJ1-1	TGTGCCAGCAGCTTCACAGACAGGATGAACACTGAAGCTTTCTTT	CASSFTDRMNTEAFF
.	.	TRBV5-6	TRBJ1-5	TGTGCCAGCAGCTTGGCCACGGGACAAAGCAATCAGCCCCAGCATTTT	CASSLATGQSNQPQHF
.	.	TRBV14	TRBJ1-5	TGTGCCAGCAGCCCAGGTGGTTGGAAAGGCAATCAGCCCCAGCATTTT	CASSPGGWKGNQPQHF
.	.	TRBV6-5	TRBJ1-2	TGTGCCAGCAGTTACGGGGCCAGGAGCTATGGCTACACCTTC	CASSYGARSYGYTF
TRBD2	.	TRBV6-5	TRBJ2-7	TGTGCCAGCAGAGATAGCGGGATTGTATACGAGCAGTACTTC	CASRDSGIVYEQYF
.	.	TRBV7-2	TRBJ2-1	TGTGCCAGCAGCTTTTCGGGTTTTTCGGGGCAGTTCTTC	CASSFSGFSGQFF
TRBD1	.	TRBV19	TRBJ2-2	TGTGCCAGTACTTGGACAGGCCCCCTCACCGGGGAGCTGTTTTTT	CASTWTGPLTGELFF
TRBD1	.	TRBV9	TRBJ1-4	TGTGCCAGCAGCGTAGCTGGGGGGACAGCGAACGAAAAACTGTTTTTT	CASSVAGGTANEKLFF
.	.	TRBV19	TRBJ2-3	TGTGCCAGTAACGCACTAGCTGCTAGCACAGATACGCAGTATTTT	CASNALAASTDTQYF
.	.	TRBV5-1	TRBJ2-7	TGCGCCAGCAGCTACGGGTCCATCTACGAGCAGTACTTC	CASSYGSIYEQYF
TRBD1	.	TRBV19	TRBJ2-2	TGTGCCAGTAGGGAAGGACAGGGTAGCGCCGGGGAGCTGTTTTTT	CASREGQGSAGELFF
TRBD2	.	TRBV19	TRBJ2-1	TGTGCCAGTAGTGGACTAGCGGGAGGTATAAGGAGTGAGCAGTTCTTC	CASSGLAGGIRSEQFF
TRBD1	.	TRBV7-3	TRBJ2-5	TGTGCCAGCAGCTTGGGACAGGGGAAAGAGACCCAGTACTTC	CASSLGQGKETQYF
TRBD1	.	TRBV18	TRBJ1-2	TGTGCCAGCTCACCAAAAAACGCCGGGACAGGGGGCGGCTACACCTTC	CASSPKNAGTGGGYTF
TRBD2	.	TRBV4-1	TRBJ2-3	TGCGCCAGCAGCCAAGACACTAGCGGGAGGGGGAGCACAGATACGCAGTATTTT	CASSQDTSGRGSTDTQYF
.	.	TRBV7-2	TRBJ1-1	TGTGCCAGCAGCATAGACAGTTACACTGAAGCTTTCTTT	CASSIDSYTEAFF
.	.	TRBV5-5	TRBJ2-3	TGTGCCAGCAGCCCTGCCAGGAGCACAGATACGCAGTATTTT	CASSPARSTDTQYF
TRBD1	.	TRBV28	TRBJ1-4	TGTGCCAGCAGTTTATGGGACAGGGGGCGGGAAAAACTGTTTTTT	CASSLWDRGREKLFF
.	.	TRBV28	TRBJ1-2	TGTGCCAGCAATATAAGGCAGGACTATGGCTACACCTTC	CASNIRQDYGYTF
TRBD1	.	TRBV27	TRBJ1-2	TGTGCCAGCAAACAGGGGGCGAGTAACTATGGCTACACCTTC	CASKQGASNYGYTF
.	.	TRBV2	TRBJ2-3	TGTGCCAGCAGTGAGGGGGGAGCAGATACGCAGTATTTT	CASSEGGADTQYF
TRBD1	.	TRBV6-6	TRBJ2-6	TGTGCCAGCACGGCGTCAGGGGGCTCTGGGGCCAACGTCCTGACTTTC	CASTASGGSGANVLTF
TRBD2	.	TRBV5-1	TRBJ2-5	TGCGCCAGCAGCTTGCAACTAGCGGGAGTGGAGACCCAGTACTTC	CASSLQLAGVETQYF
.	.	TRBV19	TRBJ2-1	TGTGCCAGTAATACAGAAGGGAGACACAATGAGCAGTTCTTC	CASNTEGRHNEQFF